What follows describes a single TCR beta chain. Its antigen is undetermined. Some clones are missing from TCRdb's copy, which holds only in-frame ones; the method was immunoSEQ multiplex PCR. The table shows almost 40,000 clones, with roughly 82% occurring only once. The culture ran for roughly 10 days before CD4+ T cells were isolated. This entry comes from a study of vaccination effects on CD4 cells after COVID-19. Study-wide context: With the ViraFEST assay, the study expanded antigen-specific CD4+ T cells using viral peptide pools, then sequenced them. Culturing of a few million PBMC per well took place with roughly 10 IU/ml IL-2 and approximately 9.1 ug/ml peptides.

V shed 5 bases and J shed 4 bases, with 11 bases lying between them. The CDR3 covers 13 residues. Per germline, CDR1 MDHEN and CDR2 SYDVKM. Regarding the study as a whole: Vaccine-induced clones in healthy vaccinees cross-reacted with common cold coronaviruses in only 1 of 255 cases.

The chain uses TRBV28 and TRBJ1-1; possibly TRBD1 for D (5 bases). This clonotype was sampled from a human donor who received a COVID-19 vaccine. The source material was CD4+ T cells from PBMCs cultured without peptide, sampled before COVID-19 vaccination. The CDR3 coding sequence is TGTGCCAGCAGTGGGACCAGGGTCACTGAAGCTTTCTTT. Protein: CASSGTRVTEAFF.